This TCR beta chain comes out of a study of identical twins. Study-wide points: Some out-of-frame alpha sequences were shared by twins, and these showed excess low generation probability.

TCRdb re-called the 5' RACE reads through MiXCR, storing one row per CDR3 protein. The sample includes about 790,000 distinct CDR3 sequences, around a sixth of them seen just once. Details on this clonotype: Antigen specificity is unknown.

Trimming took 6 bases from V and 11 from J, leaving 24 bases between them. CDR3 length equals 15 residues. The same sample was also used in a study of T cells expressing NK-cell markers. From that study: Several of the donors carried dominant NKG2C+ clonotypes that took up about 1.0-7.0% of their CD8+ T cells.

The sequence was collected from a woman between 18 and 29 years old in good health. This chain links TRBV12-3 or TRBV12-4 with TRBJ2-3; tentatively, D is TRBD2 (6 bases). Input material: PBMCs. The CDR3 sequence: CASRGLSGVPQGQYF. Here the CDR3 DNA reads TGTGCCAGCAGAGGTCTCTCGGGAGTGCCTCAGGGGCAGTATTTT.